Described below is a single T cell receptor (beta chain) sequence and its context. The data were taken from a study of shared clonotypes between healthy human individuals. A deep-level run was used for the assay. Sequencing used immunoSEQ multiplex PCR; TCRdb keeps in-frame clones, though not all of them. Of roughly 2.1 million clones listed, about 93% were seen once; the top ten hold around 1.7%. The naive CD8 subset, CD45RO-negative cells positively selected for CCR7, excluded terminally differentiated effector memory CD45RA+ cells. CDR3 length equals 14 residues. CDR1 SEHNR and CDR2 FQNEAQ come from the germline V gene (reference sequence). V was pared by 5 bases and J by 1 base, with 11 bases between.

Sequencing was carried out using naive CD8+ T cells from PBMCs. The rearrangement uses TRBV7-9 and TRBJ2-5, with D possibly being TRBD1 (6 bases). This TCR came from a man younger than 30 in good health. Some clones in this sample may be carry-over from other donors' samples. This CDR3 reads CASSETGLQETQYF. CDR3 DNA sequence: TGTGCCAGCAGCGAGACAGGCCTCCAAGAGACCCAGTACTTC.